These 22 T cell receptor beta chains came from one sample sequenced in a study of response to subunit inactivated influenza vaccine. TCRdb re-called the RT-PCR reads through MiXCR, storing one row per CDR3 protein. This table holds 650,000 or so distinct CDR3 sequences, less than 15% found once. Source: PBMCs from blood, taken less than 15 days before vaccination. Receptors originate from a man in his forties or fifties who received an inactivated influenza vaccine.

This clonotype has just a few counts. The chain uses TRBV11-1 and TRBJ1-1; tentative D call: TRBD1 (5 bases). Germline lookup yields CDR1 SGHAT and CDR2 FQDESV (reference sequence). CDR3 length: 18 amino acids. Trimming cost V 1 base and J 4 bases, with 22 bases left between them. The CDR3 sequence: CASSLDFWAGNVVTEAFF. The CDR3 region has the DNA TGTGCCAGCAGCTTAGACTTCTGGGCAGGGAACGTGGTCACTGAAGCTTTCTTT.

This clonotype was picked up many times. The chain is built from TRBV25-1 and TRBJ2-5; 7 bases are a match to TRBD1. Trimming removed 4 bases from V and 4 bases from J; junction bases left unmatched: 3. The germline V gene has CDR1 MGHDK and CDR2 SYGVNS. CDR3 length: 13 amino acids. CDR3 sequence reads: CASSGQGRETQYF. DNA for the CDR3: TGTGCCAGCAGTGGACAGGGACGAGAGACCCAGTACTTC.

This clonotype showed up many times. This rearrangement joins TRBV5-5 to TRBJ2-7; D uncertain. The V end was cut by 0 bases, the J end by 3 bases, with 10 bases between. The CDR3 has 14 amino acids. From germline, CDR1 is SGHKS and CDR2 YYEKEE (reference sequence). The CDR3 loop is CASSLEWNGYEQYF. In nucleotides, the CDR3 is TGTGCCAGCAGCTTGGAGTGGAACGGCTACGAGCAGTACTTC. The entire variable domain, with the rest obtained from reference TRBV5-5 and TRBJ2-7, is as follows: DAGVTQSPTHLIKTRGQQVTLRCSPISGHKSVSWYQQVLGQGPQFIFQYYEKEERGRGNFPDRFSARQFPNYSSELNVNALLLGDSALYLCASSLEWNGYEQYFGPGTRLTVT.

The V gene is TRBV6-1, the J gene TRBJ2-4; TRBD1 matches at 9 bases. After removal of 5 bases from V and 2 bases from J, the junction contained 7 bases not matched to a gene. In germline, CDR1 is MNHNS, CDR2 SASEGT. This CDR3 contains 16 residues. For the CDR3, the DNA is TGTGCCAGCAGTCCGCACAGGGGGCGATCCAAAAACATTCAGTACTTC. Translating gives CASSPHRGRSKNIQYF.

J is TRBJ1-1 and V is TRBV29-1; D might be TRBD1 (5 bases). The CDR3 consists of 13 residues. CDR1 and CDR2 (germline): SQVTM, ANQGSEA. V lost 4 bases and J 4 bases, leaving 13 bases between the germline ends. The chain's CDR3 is CSVAGGRGTEAFF. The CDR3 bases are TGCAGCGTTGCGGGGGGTAGGGGCACTGAAGCTTTCTTT.

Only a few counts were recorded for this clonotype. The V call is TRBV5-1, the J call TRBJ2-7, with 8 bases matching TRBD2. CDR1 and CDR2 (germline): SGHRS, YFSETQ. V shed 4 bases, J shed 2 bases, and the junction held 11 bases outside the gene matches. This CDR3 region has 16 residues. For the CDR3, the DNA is TGCGCCAGCAGCGACAAGGCTAGCGGGCTTACCTACGAGCAGTACTTC. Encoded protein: CASSDKASGLTYEQYF. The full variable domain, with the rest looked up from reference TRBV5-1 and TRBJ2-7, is KAGVTQTPRYLIKTRGQQVTLSCSPISGHRSVSWYQQTPGQGLQFLFEYFSETQRNKGNFPGRFSGRQFSNSRSEMNVSTLELGDSALYLCASSDKASGLTYEQYFGPGTRLTVT.

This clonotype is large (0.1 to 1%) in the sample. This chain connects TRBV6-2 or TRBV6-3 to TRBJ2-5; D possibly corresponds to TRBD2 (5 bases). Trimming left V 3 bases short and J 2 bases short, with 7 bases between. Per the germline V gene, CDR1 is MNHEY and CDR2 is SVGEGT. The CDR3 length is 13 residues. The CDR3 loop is CASSYRLQETQYF. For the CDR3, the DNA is TGTGCCAGCAGTTATAGACTACAAGAGACCCAGTACTTC.

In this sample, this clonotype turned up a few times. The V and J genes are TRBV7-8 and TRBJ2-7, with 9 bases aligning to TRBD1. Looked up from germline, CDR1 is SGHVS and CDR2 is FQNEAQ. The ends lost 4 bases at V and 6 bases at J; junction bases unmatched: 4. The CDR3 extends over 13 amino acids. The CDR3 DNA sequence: TGTGCCAGCAGCTCGGGACAGGGCTTCGAGCAGTACTTC. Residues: CASSSGQGFEQYF.

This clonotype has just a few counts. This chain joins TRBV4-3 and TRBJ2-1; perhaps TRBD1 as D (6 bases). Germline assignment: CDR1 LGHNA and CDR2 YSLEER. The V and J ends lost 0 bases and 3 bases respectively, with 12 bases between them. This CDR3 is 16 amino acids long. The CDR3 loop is CASSQDLGALYNEQFF. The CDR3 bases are TGCGCCAGCAGCCAAGATCTGGGGGCCCTCTACAATGAGCAGTTCTTC.

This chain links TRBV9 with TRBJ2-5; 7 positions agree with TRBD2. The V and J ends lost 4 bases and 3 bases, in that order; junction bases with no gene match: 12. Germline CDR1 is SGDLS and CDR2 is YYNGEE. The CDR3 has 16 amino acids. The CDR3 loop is CASSYGPSGEEETQYF. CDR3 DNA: TGTGCCAGCAGCTACGGGCCTAGCGGAGAAGAAGAGACCCAGTACTTC.

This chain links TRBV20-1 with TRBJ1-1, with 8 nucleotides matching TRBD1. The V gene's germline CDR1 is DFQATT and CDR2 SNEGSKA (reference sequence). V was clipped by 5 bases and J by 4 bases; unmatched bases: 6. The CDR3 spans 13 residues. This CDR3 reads CSAGGQAFTEAFF. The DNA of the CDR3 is TGCAGTGCTGGGGGACAGGCCTTCACTGAAGCTTTCTTT.

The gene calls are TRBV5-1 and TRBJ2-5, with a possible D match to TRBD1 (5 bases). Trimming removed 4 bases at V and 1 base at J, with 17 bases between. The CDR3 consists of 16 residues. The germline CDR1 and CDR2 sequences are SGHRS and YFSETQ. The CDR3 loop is CASSLLRQSTQETQYF. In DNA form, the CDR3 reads TGCGCCAGCAGCCTCCTCCGACAGAGCACCCAAGAGACCCAGTACTTC.

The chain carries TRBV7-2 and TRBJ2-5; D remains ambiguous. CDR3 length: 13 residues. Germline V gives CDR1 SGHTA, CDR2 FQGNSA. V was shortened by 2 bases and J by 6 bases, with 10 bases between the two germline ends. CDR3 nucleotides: TGTGCCAGCAGCTTAAATTATCTCCAGACCCAGTACTTC. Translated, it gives CASSLNYLQTQYF.

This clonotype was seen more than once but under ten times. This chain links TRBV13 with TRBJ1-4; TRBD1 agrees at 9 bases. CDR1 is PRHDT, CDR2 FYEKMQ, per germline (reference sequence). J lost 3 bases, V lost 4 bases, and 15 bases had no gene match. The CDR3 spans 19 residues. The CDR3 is CASSYAKEGTGNPNEKLFF. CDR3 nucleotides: TGTGCCAGCAGCTACGCCAAGGAGGGGACAGGGAATCCTAATGAAAAACTGTTTTTT.

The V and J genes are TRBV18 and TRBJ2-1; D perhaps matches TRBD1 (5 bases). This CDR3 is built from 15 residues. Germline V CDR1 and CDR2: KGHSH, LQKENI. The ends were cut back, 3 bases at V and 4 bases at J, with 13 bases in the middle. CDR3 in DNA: TGTGCCAGCTCACCCCCCGATAGGGGATACAATGAGCAGTTCTTC. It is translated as CASSPPDRGYNEQFF.

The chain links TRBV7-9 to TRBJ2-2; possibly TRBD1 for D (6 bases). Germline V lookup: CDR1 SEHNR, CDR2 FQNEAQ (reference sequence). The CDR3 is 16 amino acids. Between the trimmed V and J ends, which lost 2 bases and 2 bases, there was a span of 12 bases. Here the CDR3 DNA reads TGTGCCAGCAGCTTAATTTCGACAGGCAACACCGGGGAGCTGTTTTTT. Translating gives CASSLISTGNTGELFF.

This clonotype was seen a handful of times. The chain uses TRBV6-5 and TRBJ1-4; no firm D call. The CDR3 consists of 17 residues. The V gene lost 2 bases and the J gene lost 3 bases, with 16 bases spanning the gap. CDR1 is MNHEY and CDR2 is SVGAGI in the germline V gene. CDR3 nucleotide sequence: TGTGCCAGCAGTTACGGCCGGCGATCTTCCGCTAATGAAAAACTGTTTTTT. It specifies CASSYGRRSSANEKLFF.

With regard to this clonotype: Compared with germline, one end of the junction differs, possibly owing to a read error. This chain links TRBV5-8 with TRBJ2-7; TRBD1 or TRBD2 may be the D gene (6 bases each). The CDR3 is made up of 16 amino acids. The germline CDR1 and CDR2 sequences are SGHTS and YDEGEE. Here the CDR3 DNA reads TGTACCAGCAGCTTGTTATTTGGAACGGAAGGGGGACTGCAGTACTTC. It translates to CTSSLLFGTEGGLQYF.

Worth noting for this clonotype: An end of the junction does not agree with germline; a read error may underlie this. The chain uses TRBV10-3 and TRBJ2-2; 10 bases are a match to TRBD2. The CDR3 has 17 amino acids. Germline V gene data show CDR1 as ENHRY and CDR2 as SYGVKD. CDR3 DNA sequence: TGTGCCATCAGTGGAGGACTAGCGGCCAGCGACACCGGGGAGCTGCTTTTT. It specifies CAISGGLAASDTGELLF.

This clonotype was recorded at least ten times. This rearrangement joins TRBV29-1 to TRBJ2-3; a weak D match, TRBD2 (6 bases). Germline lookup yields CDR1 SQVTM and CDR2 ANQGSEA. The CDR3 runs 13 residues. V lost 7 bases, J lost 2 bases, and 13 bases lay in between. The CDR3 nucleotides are TGCAGCGCCGGGGGTAGGACCACAGATACGCAGTATTTT. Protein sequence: CSAGGRTTDTQYF.

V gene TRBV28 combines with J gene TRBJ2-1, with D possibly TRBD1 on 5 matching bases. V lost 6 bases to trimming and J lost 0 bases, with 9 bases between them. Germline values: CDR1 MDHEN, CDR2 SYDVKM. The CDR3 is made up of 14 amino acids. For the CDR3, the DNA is TGTGCCAGCAGGCAGGGCTACTCCTACAATGAGCAGTTCTTC. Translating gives CASRQGYSYNEQFF.

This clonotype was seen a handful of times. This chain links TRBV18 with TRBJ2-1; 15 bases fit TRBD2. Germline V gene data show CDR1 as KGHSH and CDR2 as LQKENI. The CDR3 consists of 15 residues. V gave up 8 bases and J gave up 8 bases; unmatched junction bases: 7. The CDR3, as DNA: TGTGCCAGCCGGACTAGCGGGAGGGCCCAGGATGAGCAGTTCTTC. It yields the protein CASRTSGRAQDEQFF.